The source of this T cell receptor (beta chain) is a study of T cells in Graves' hyperthyroidism and ophthalmopathy. Diagnoses rested on clinical symptoms, serum thyroxine and TRAb, thyroid ultrasound and orbital computed tomography. Template material for amplifying TCR beta CDR3 regions consisted of RNA transcripts. In the first-round RT-PCR of the TCR CDR3, the HTBI primer set was used. TCRdb analysed the multiplex PCR reads with MiXCR anew, one entry per CDR3 protein. Of roughly 570,000 distinct CDR3 sequences in the sample, around 42% were seen once. The CDR3 consists of 12 residues. The germline V and J ends were trimmed by 10 bases and 6 bases, with 15 bases remaining between them. CDR1 ENHRY and CDR2 SYGVKD come from the germline V gene. Overall study results and limits: Stable hyperthyroidism was told apart from ophthalmopathy by a model built on 13 V-J features.

This clonotype was recorded once. Its specificity is unknown. The source material was peripheral blood or thyroid tissue (not recorded which). The genes are TRBV10-3 and TRBJ1-1; weak D call: TRBD1 (5 bases). This receptor was identified in an adult woman with Graves' disease, either hyperthyroidism or ophthalmopathy (not recorded which). The CDR3 spells CATRGGPAEAFF. CDR3 nucleotide sequence: TGTGCCACCCGGGGGGGTCCGGCTGAAGCTTTCTTT.